This T cell receptor (beta chain) was captured in a study of beta chain features in type 1 diabetes. General study findings and limits: When Type 1 diabetes patients were examined, their TCRB CDR3s proved moderately but significantly shorter in all four CD4+ subsets. Unsettled here was the matter of whether HLA type influences TCRB rearrangement. For patients, the naive, central memory and Treg TCRB repertoires appeared more alike than for healthy donors. Reads derived from cDNA could over-represent cells showing high TCR expression.

This clone was detected a few times. Antigen: not known. V lost 8 bases and J lost 7, with 17 bases in between. CDR3 length: 12 amino acids. The V gene's germline CDR1 is GTSNPN and CDR2 SVGIG (reference sequence). TCRB transcripts that were expressed got sequenced, as all of the isolated RNA had been reverse transcribed. Data came from immunoSEQ multiplex PCR; TCRdb stores just in-frame clones and leaves some out. This table holds under 850,000 clones, roughly 13% found once. Around 100 mL of blood, on average, came from one heparinised draw per donor. The chain couples TRBV30 to TRBJ1-1; maybe TRBD1 (5 bases). This sequence was found in a man aged 18 to 29 with type 1 diabetes. The sequenced material came from naive CD4+ T cells from blood. CDR3 sequence: CALIPGRGEAFF. CDR3 nucleotides: TGTGCCCTCATCCCCGGGAGGGGTGAAGCTTTCTTT. Supplemented by reference TRBV30 and TRBJ1-1, the full variable domain reads SQTIHQWPATLVQPVGSPLSLECTVEGTSNPNLYWYRQAAGRGLQLLFYSVGIGQISSEVPQNLSASRPQDRQFILSSKKLLLSDSGFYLCALIPGRGEAFFGQGTRLTVV.